This record covers a single TCR beta chain. Antigen specificity is unknown. Deletions cut 0 bases from V and 0 bases from J, with 10 bases between. CDR1 and CDR2 (germline): SGHRS, YFSETQ. The CDR3 is 17 residues long. The table came from immunoSEQ multiplex PCR; TCRdb's copy has only in-frame clones and leaves some out. The top ten hold around 1.1% of the sample, which has 20,000 to 30,000 clones, 86% seen once. This record belongs to a study of T cells in localized non-small cell lung cancer. Findings and caveats of the study: In uninvolved adjacent lung, T cell clonality reached its highest value, exceeding tumor.

The sequence derives from a woman aged 35 to 70 with stage I lung adenocarcinoma. This rearrangement joins TRBV5-1 to TRBJ2-6; D uncertain. Sequences were derived from peripheral blood, sampled before any cancer treatment. This chain's CDR3 is CASSLEAIPSGANVLTF. In DNA, the CDR3 is TGCGCCAGCAGCTTGGAGGCAATACCCTCTGGGGCCAACGTCCTGACTTTC.